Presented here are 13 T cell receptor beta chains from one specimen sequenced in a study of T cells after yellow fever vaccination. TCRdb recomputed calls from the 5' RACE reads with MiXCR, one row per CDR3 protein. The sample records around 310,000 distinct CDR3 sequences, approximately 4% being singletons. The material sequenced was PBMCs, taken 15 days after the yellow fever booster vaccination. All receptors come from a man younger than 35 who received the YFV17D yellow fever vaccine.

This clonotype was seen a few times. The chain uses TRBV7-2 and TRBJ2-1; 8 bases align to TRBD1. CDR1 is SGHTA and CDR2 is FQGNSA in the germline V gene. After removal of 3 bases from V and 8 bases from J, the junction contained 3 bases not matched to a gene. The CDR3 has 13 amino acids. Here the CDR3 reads CASSFGTGDEQFF. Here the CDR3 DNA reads TGTGCCAGCAGCTTCGGGACAGGAGATGAGCAGTTCTTC. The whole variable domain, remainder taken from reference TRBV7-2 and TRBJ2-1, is GAGVSQSPSNKVTEKGKDVELRCDPISGHTALYWYRQSLGQGLEFLIYFQGNSAPDKSGLPSDRFSAERTGGSVSTLTIQRTQQEDSAVYLCASSFGTGDEQFFGPGTRLTVL.

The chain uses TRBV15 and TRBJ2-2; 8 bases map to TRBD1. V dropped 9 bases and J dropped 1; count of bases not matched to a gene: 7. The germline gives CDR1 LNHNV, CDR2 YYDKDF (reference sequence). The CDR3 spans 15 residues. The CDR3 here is CATTTGTGNTGELFF. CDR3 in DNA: TGTGCCACTACGACCGGGACAGGGAACACCGGGGAGCTGTTTTTT.

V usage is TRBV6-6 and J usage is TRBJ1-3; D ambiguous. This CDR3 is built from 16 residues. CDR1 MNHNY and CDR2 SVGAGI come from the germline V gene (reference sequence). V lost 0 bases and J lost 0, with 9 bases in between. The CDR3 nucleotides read TGTGCCAGCAGTTACTCGGAGGGCCGCTCTGGAAACACCATATATTTT. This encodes CASSYSEGRSGNTIYF.

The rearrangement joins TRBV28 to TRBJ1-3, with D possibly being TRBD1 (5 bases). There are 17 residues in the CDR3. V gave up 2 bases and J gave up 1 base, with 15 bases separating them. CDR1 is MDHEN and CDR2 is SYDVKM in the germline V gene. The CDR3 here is CASSLGWGRPSGNTIYF. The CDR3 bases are TGTGCCAGCAGTTTAGGCTGGGGCCGTCCATCTGGAAACACCATATATTTT.

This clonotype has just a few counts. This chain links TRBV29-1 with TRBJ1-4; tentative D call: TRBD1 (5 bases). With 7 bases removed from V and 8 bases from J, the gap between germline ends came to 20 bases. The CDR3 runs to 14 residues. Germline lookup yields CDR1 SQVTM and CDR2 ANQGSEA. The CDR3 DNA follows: TGCAGCGCTTTCGCCGGGGGGTATGGGGAAAAACTGTTTTTT. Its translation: CSAFAGGYGEKLFF. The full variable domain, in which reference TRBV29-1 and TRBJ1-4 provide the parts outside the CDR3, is SAVISQKPSRDICQRGTSLTIQCQVDSQVTMMFWYRQQPGQSLTLIATANQGSEATYESGFVIDKFPISRPNLTFSTLTVSNMSPEDSSIYLCSAFAGGYGEKLFFGSGTQLSVL.

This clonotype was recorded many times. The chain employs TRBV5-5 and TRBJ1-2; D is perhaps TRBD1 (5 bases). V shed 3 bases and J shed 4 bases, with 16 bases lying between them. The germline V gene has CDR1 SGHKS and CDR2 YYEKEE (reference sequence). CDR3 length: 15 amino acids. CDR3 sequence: CASSSRGTGIYGYTF. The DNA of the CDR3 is TGTGCCAGCAGCTCGAGAGGGACGGGAATCTATGGCTACACCTTC.

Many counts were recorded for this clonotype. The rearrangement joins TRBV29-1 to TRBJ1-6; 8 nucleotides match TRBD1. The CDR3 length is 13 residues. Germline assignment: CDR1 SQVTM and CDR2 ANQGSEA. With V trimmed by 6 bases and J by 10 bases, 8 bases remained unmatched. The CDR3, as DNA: TGCAGCGTGGCCCAGGGGGCACGGTCACCCCTCCACTTT. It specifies CSVAQGARSPLHF.

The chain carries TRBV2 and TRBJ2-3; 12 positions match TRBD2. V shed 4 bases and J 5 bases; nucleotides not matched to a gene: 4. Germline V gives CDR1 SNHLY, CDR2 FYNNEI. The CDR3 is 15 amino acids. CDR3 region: CASSVPSGGVDTQYF. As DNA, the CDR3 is TGTGCCAGCAGTGTTCCTAGCGGGGGGGTAGATACGCAGTATTTT.

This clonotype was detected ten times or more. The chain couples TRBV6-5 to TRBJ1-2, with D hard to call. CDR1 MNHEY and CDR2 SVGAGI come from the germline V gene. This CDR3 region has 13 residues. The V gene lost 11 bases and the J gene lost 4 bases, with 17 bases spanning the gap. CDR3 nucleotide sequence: TGTGCCGCCTTCGGTGACACGTCCTATGGCTACACCTTC. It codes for CAAFGDTSYGYTF.

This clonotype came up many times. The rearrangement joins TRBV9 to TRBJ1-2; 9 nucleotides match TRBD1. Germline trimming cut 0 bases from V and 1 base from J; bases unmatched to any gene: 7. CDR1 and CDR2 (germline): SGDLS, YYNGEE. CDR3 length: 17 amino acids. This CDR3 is CASSVGPNRGLNYGYTF. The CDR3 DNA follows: TGTGCCAGCAGCGTAGGCCCCAACAGGGGGCTTAACTATGGCTACACCTTC.

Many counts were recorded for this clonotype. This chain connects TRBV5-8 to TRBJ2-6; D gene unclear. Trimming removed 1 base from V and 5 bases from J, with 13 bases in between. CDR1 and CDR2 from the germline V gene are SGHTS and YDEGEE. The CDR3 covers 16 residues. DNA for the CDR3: TGTGCCAGCAGCTTGATAGGGAACCCTTGGGCCAACGTCCTGACTTTC. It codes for CASSLIGNPWANVLTF.

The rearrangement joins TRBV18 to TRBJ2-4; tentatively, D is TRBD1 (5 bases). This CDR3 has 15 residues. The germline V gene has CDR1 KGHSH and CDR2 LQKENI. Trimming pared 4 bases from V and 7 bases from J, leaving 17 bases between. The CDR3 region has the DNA TGTGCCAGCTCACGTCAGGCAGGACAAATGAACATTCAGTACTTC. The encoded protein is CASSRQAGQMNIQYF.

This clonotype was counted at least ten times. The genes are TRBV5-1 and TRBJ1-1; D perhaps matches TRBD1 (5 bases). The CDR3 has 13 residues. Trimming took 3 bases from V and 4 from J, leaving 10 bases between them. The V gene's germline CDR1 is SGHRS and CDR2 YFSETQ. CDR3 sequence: CASSSVGLTEAFF. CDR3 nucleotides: TGCGCCAGCAGCTCAGTGGGACTCACTGAAGCTTTCTTT.